This T cell receptor (beta chain) was profiled in a study of a mutant IDH1 vaccine in newly diagnosed glioma. The CDR3 spans 13 residues. The germline CDR1 and CDR2 sequences are MNHNS and SASEGT. The V and J ends lost 3 bases and 4 bases respectively, with 10 bases between them. Data came from immunoSEQ multiplex PCR; TCRdb stores just in-frame clones and leaves some out. The profile covers approximately 92,000 clones, with 83% appearing a single time and 7% to 8% taken by the ten largest. Regarding this clone: No antigen is known for it.

Time point given: baseline, week 1 (first vaccination visit). This sample's treatment: pre-vaccination baseline after standard-of-care therapy. Study results and caveats: Vaccine-induced responses were seen in about 95% of patients, spanning several MHC alleles.

This sequence was found in a woman aged 50 to 60 with glioma. This sequence joins TRBV6-1 and TRBJ2-7, with D unclear. Specimen: PBMCs, collected from a glioma patient treated with radiotherapy, temozolomide or both. This CDR3 reads CASSDQNRYEQYF. The DNA of the CDR3 is TGTGCCAGCAGTGACCAGAATAGGTACGAGCAGTACTTC.